This T cell receptor (beta chain) was obtained from a study of regulatory T cells in long-lasting Graves disease. The CDR3 consists of 16 residues. The germline gives CDR1 DFQATT, CDR2 SNEGSKA (reference sequence). Between the trimmed V and J ends, which lost 5 bases and 6 bases, there was a span of 23 bases. Comment on this clonotype: The antigen is not known.

Study-level findings and limits: Newly diagnosed patients shared about a thousand public clonotypes; persistent patients shared a few thousand.

Assembly of TCR beta libraries relied on iRepertoire HTBI primers together with Arm-PCR of CDR3 regions. How the authors handled the data: Sequenced samples collectively carried roughly 63 TRBV and 14 TRBJ segments. Each CDR3 protein is one row after TCRdb ran MiXCR on the multiplex PCR reads. TCRdb, rather than the study authors, made the V and J calls. Of hundreds of thousands of distinct CDR3 sequences listed, 16% were seen once; the top ten hold approximately 18%. The sample's time point: newly diagnosed GD, antithyroid drugs for less than 3 months. PBMC RNA served as the TCR library source. This same sample was also part of a study on T cells in Graves' hyperthyroidism and ophthalmopathy. That report notes: It was considered stable Graves' hyperthyroidism when ophthalmopathy did not progress within 18 months. Most thyroid clonotypes with frequency above 0.001 were detected in blood.

The chain has TRBV20-1 and TRBJ1-5; a possible D gene is TRBD1 (5 bases). This sequence was found in a woman aged 30 to 39 with Graves disease. Sample: peripheral blood mononuclear cells (PBMCs), taken at new diagnosis, from a patient treated with antithyroid drugs. Written as DNA, the CDR3 is TGCAGTGCTCGTGGATGGGACCTGGGAAATAGTCAGCCCCAGCATTTT. Its translation is CSARGWDLGNSQPQHF.